What follows is one T cell receptor (beta chain) and its context. The sample belongs to a study of blood T cell repertoires in COVID-19. Study as a whole: In each case, the material was cDNA or gDNA derived from T cells, B-cell-depleted T cells, or PBMCs.

The CDR3 contains 16 residues. Assay used: immunoSEQ multiplex PCR; TCRdb lists only in-frame clones, some missing. The data contain some 50,000 clones, approximately 90% of them singletons. The chain combines TRBV7-5 with TRBJ2-1; TRBD2 is the table's D call, not checked against the DNA. TRBV7-5 is shown as a pseudogene. The TCR sequence derives from a man between 40 and 49 years old with acute or convalescent COVID-19. Input material: peripheral blood. CDR3 residues: CARSLGGDSDYNEQFF. The CDR3 bases are TGTGCCAGAAGCTTAGGTGGGGACTCCGATTACAATGAGCAGTTCTTC.